The clone carrying this T cell receptor (beta chain) was counted a single time. Its antigen is still unknown. Primers for the PCR totalled 60 Vbeta and 13 Jbeta. The data were produced by immunoSEQ multiplex PCR, yet TCRdb's version contains in-frame clones alone and is incomplete. Of 200,000 or so clones detected, roughly four fifths appear once; the ten largest clones hold about 1.4%. This specimen belongs to a study of cytomegalovirus exposure and HLA in healthy donors. Study-level background: Of a few hundred genotyped donors, roughly 86% clustered with self-reported Caucasian donors. Points from the study as a whole: Researchers reported in a later analysis that common viral pathogens appeared linked to several top clusters.

V was shortened by 8 bases and J by 6 bases, with 22 bases between the two germline ends. Germline CDR1 MNHEY, CDR2 SVGAGI. The CDR3 is 15 residues long. The chain recombines TRBV6-5 with TRBJ1-2; TRBD1 might be the D (5 bases). This sequence originates from a girl aged 10-17 years in good health and CMV-seronegative. Material: PBMCs. Here the CDR3 reads CASRSGGWGEDGYTF. CDR3 coding DNA: TGTGCCAGCCGATCGGGGGGTTGGGGAGAAGATGGCTACACCTTC.